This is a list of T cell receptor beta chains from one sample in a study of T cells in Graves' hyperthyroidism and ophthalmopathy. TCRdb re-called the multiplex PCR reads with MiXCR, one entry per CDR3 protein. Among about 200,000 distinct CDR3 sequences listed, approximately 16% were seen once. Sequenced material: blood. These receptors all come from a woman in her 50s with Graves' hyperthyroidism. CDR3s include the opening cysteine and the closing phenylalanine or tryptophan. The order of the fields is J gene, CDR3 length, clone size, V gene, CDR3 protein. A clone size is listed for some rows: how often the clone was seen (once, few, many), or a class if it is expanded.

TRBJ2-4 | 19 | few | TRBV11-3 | CASSYLGAGKVEGKNIQYF
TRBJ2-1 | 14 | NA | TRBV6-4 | CASSDNSGINEQFF
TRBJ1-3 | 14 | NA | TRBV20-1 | CSASPGSSGNTIYF
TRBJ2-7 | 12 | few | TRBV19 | CASSTLGYEQYF
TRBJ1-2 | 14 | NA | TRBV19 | CASSSGQGYYGYTF
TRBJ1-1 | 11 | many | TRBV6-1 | CASSRQGKAFF
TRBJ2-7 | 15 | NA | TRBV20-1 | CSASPGTGGTYEQYF
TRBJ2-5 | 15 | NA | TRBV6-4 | CASSRRGGRVETQYF
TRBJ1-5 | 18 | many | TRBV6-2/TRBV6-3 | CASTHIWAGGYSNQPQHF
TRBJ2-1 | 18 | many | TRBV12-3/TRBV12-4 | CASTKGGLAENSYNEQFF
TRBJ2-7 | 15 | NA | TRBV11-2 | CASSPMATSSHEQYF
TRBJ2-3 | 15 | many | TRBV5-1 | CASSPGSAGTDTQYF
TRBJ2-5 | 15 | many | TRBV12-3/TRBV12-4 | CASSPGTGTQETQYF